This note documents a single T cell receptor (beta chain) sequence. The clone's antigen remains unknown. It has no much larger one-base neighbor in the sample; base qualities were not kept. This specimen belongs to a study of T cell responses to AZD1222 COVID-19 vaccine (dated by TCRdb to 2020 to 2023). Notes on the research overall: AZD1222 recipients given second doses at about 4 weeks or at about 12 weeks were pooled, since spike-specific TCR depth and breadth were not found to differ between the two schedules. TCR sequencing covered some 250 trial participants: around 210 given two doses of AZD1222 and 26 given two doses of MenACWY control vaccine. Trial participants were enrolled by age into 18-55, 56-69 and 70-plus year subgroups, with approximately 150, 28 and 58 TCR-sequenced participants respectively.

The CDR3 regions of human TCRbeta chains were analyzed by immunosequencing. On the study's bioinformatics: Repertoire TCRs were checked for matches against a reference library of SARS-CoV-2-specific TCRs that had been generated using the MIRA antigen-specificity platform. Breadth was defined as the fraction of unique TCRs that were SARS-CoV-2-associated. Depth was defined as the fraction of total T cells that were SARS-CoV-2-associated. Using the MIRA data, each spike-specific TCR was assigned both to the spike region to which the TCR was reactive and to a CD4 or CD8 class. Log10-transformed breadth and depth values were compared by one-way ANOVA with Sidak's multiple comparisons tests. Drawn from immuneACCESS, this table holds only the in-frame rearrangements with V and J called that TCRdb kept. Clones are partly lost; checked studies trace under half to an unresolved V gene and leave the rest unexplained. The D gene and trimming were derived from the DNA, and the V and J assignments and clone size from that table. Present in this sample are over 130,000 clones, 85% to 95% of which were seen just once. Jointly, the top ten make up 4.5% to 5.5% of the sample.

In the paper's terms, the time point label means: baseline before first vaccination. The vaccinee samples were drawn from two UK trials, COV001 and COV002, one of which was a single-blind randomized controlled phase 2/3 trial testing AZD1222 (ChAdOx1 nCoV-19) in healthy adults. Trial participant PBMC samples were collected at day 0 and day 28 after the second dose for TCRbeta chain sequencing. Points the paper makes about the study in general: Most participants were white British and females outnumbered males, and the authors suggested that clonal diversity may have been underestimated. The 56-69-year group was small, and its depth increase did not reach significance, likely because of low power. Spike-specific TCR breadth and depth rose significantly after two AZD1222 doses compared with day 0 and with MenACWY recipients. CD4 TCRs associated with the vaccine covered the entire spike protein, and the dominant responses were in regions 160-218 and 743-854. Because no day 14 peak-response samples were available, the repertoires could be characterized only after the peak T cell response. Nearly half of unique spike-specific TCRs reportedly recognized epitopes outside regions mutated in the B.1.351 and B.1.1.7 variants. Conclusions about previously exposed vaccinees are limited, since just 5 or 6 AZD1222 recipients were seropositive for SARS-CoV-2 at baseline.

This TCR came from an adult in good health. The source was peripheral blood, collected on day 0 of AZD1222 vaccination.

The CDR3 in this case is CASSRPTESPLNTEAFF. The nucleotides read TGTGCCAGCAGTAGACCGACAGAGAGTCCATTGAACACTGAAGCTTTCTTT. The sequence links TRBV28 to TRBJ1-1, with TRBD1 as a weak D call on 5 bases. The germline ends are 19 bases apart after V is trimmed by 5 bases and J by 0 bases. From a lookup of the germline V gene, CDR1 and CDR2 are MDHEN and SYDVKM. Taken from cysteine to phenylalanine, the CDR3 has 17 residues. Just CDR3 DNA is preserved here, 51 bases in frame from base 1.